The 12 T cell receptor beta chains given below trace back to one sample, sequenced in a study of vaccination and CD4 T cells after COVID-19 (dated by TCRdb to about 2022). Library method: PCR. Sequencing used an Illumina iSeq 100. At the Johns Hopkins FTIC core, DNA from the cultured CD4+ T cells underwent TCR sequencing with the Oncomine TCR Beta short-read assay. TCRdb's own reprocessing of the public reads used fastp at Q25 and MiXCR and kept productive beta chains. Each record represents a unique CDR3 protein, reported with the most common genes and DNA among its rows. Recorded for this sample are around 20,000 distinct CDR3 sequences; less than 35% of them occurred a single time. The ten largest clones add up to 2.6% of the sample. The sample's time point label is to be understood as: late sampling 161 to 241 days after vaccination in three convalescent patients. The treatment or condition label, read with the paper, signifies: roughly ten-day PBMC culture with coronavirus spike peptide pools or control peptides (ViraFEST assay).

Antigens for these TCRs are unknown. Sequencing was performed on CD4+ T cells from blood, cultured in vitro, taken about 7 months after SARS-CoV-2 vaccination. These receptors originate from a human donor who had recovered from COVID-19.

The chain combines TRBV6-5 with TRBJ1-1, with TRBD1 matching over 7 bases. Germline V gene lookup returns CDR1 MNHEY and CDR2 SVGAGI. V lost 1 base and J lost 7; bases outside the gene matches: 6. The CDR3 is 14 amino acids. The CDR3 DNA sequence: TGTGCCAGCAGTTACTTACAGGGGTCCAGTGAAGCTTTCTTT. Translated, it gives CASSYLQGSSEAFF.

In its sample, this clonotype was seen a few times. The rearrangement links TRBV10-3 to TRBJ2-7; 14 bases line up with TRBD2. Per germline, CDR1 ENHRY and CDR2 SYGVKD. The CDR3 runs to 14 residues. V dropped 6 bases and J dropped 6; count of bases not matched to a gene: 4. In DNA form, the CDR3 reads TGTGCCATCAGGATGGGACTAGCGGGAGCCGAGCAGTACTTC. As protein: CAIRMGLAGAEQYF.

This clonotype has a handful of counts. The chain combines TRBV6-2 or TRBV6-3 with TRBJ2-5; maybe TRBD2 (6 bases). With 6 bases removed from V and 2 bases from J, the gap between germline ends came to 10 bases. CDR3 length: 13 amino acids. Germline V gives CDR1 MNHEY, CDR2 SVGEGT. The CDR3 DNA is TGTGCCAGCAGACCCGGGACTCAAGAGACCCAGTACTTC. Its protein product is CASRPGTQETQYF.

In its sample, this clonotype was seen once. This sequence joins TRBV28 and TRBJ2-4, with TRBD1 matching 8 bases. Unmatched junction bases numbered 6, after V lost 4 bases and J lost 7 bases. CDR3 length equals 14 residues. The germline CDR1 and CDR2 sequences are MDHEN and SYDVKM. This CDR3 is CASSYRTGRNIQYF. CDR3 coding DNA: TGTGCCAGCAGTTACCGGACAGGGAGGAACATTCAGTACTTC.

This rearrangement joins TRBV15 to TRBJ1-1, with 11 bases fitting TRBD1. Germline V gene lookup returns CDR1 LNHNV and CDR2 YYDKDF (reference sequence). J was trimmed by 6 bases and V by 1 base; bases with no gene match: 10. This CDR3 comprises 17 residues. CDR3 amino acids: CATSRGQWTGGKAEAFF. The CDR3 region has the DNA TGTGCCACCAGCAGAGGGCAGTGGACAGGGGGCAAGGCTGAAGCTTTCTTT.

The chain employs TRBV20-1 and TRBJ2-1; D is possibly TRBD2 (5 bases). The CDR3 sequence is 12 residues long. Trimming took off 6 bases at V and 8 bases at J, with 14 bases between the two ends. Germline lookup yields CDR1 DFQATT and CDR2 SNEGSKA (reference sequence). DNA of the CDR3: TGCAGTGCCAGCCCCACCGGGGATGAGCAGTTCTTC. It translates to CSASPTGDEQFF.

This chain uses TRBV18 with TRBJ1-5, with D maybe TRBD1 (5 bases). V gave up 2 bases and J gave up 9 bases, with 11 bases separating them. CDR1 is KGHSH, CDR2 LQKENI, per germline. The CDR3 is 13 amino acids. CDR3 DNA sequence: TGTGCCAGCTCACCAGGCAGGGAGAGGCCCCAGCATTTT. Residues: CASSPGRERPQHF.

The table lists this clonotype with a few counts. The J gene is TRBJ2-1, the V gene TRBV20-1, with D possibly being TRBD1 (6 bases). Looked up from germline, CDR1 is DFQATT and CDR2 is SNEGSKA (reference sequence). The V end was cut by 0 bases, the J end by 12 bases, with 12 bases between. CDR3 length equals 12 residues. The CDR3 DNA is TGCAGTGCTAGAGATGAGCCCAGGGGGCAGTTCTTC. Protein product: CSARDEPRGQFF.

In this sample, this clonotype turned up a few times. The chain links TRBV20-1 to TRBJ2-5, with TRBD2 identical over 12 bases. Germline-derived CDR1 and CDR2 are DFQATT and SNEGSKA (reference sequence). J was trimmed by 2 bases and V by 2 bases; bases with no gene match: 3. The CDR3 spans 15 residues. CDR3 in amino acids: CSARRLAGVQETQYF. The CDR3 DNA follows: TGCAGTGCTAGACGACTAGCGGGAGTTCAAGAGACCCAGTACTTC.

The chain links TRBV5-4 to TRBJ2-1; the match to TRBD2 covers 7 bases. V lost 0 bases and J lost 0; bases outside the gene matches: 9. Germline lookup yields CDR1 SGHNT and CDR2 YYREEE (reference sequence). This CDR3 has 18 amino acids. DNA for the CDR3: TGTGCCAGCAGCTTGGGTGCGCTAGCGGCCAGCTCCTACAATGAGCAGTTCTTC. It specifies CASSLGALAASSYNEQFF.

This clonotype showed up just a few times. This chain joins TRBV10-2 and TRBJ2-1; D might be TRBD1 or TRBD2, each matching 5 bases. V was shortened by 0 bases and J by 9 bases, with 15 bases between the two germline ends. This CDR3 is 15 amino acids long. Per germline, CDR1 WSHSY and CDR2 SAAADI. CDR3 bases: TGCGCCAGCAGTGAGTCTTTGGGACCTACAGGTGAGCAGTTCTTC. Protein: CASSESLGPTGEQFF.

The gene calls are TRBV12-3 or TRBV12-4 and TRBJ1-1; D is unclear. V lost 3 bases and J lost 6, with 11 bases in between. The CDR3 contains 13 residues. The CDR3 coding sequence is TGTGCCAGCAGTTTTCGAGAGGACTCTGAAGCTTTCTTT. Its translation is CASSFREDSEAFF.